These 32 T cell receptor beta chains share one sample of origin, sequenced in a study of CD8+ T cells in alopecia areata. As to treatment: oral pan-JAK inhibitor, 5-10 mg twice daily. Sequencing relied on a cDNA template that was reverse transcribed from extracted RNA. Sequencing used immunoSEQ multiplex PCR; TCRdb keeps in-frame clones, though not all of them. The sample consists of 190,000 or so clones, about 60% of them appearing once. This sample comprised CD8+ T cells sorted from blood, obtained at week 24, from a patient treated with tofacitinib. Receptors originate from a human donor with alopecia areata.

In regard to this clone: A junction end diverges from the germline sequence, so it may reflect a read error. The chain links TRBV29-1 to TRBJ2-1, with a possible D match to TRBD1 (6 bases). Germline CDR1 and CDR2: SQVTM and ANQGSEA. The CDR3 is made up of 14 amino acids. CDR3 sequence reads: CSVEGTDRNNEQFF. The CDR3 nucleotides read TGCAGCGTCGAAGGGACGGACAGAAACAATGAGCAGTTCTTC.

The rearrangement uses TRBV9 and TRBJ2-1; D is perhaps TRBD1 (6 bases). This CDR3 is built from 11 residues. V was trimmed by 4 bases and J by 14 bases, leaving 13 bases between them. Germline CDR1 reads SGDLS; CDR2 reads YYNGEE. In DNA form, the CDR3 reads TGTGCCAGCAGCACCCAGGGGAAAGAGTTCTTC. It is translated as CASSTQGKEFF.

J is TRBJ2-7 and V is TRBV27; 7 bases agree with TRBD2. Germline V CDR1 and CDR2: MNHEY, SMNVEV (reference sequence). With V trimmed by 1 base and J by 5 bases, 5 bases remained unmatched. The CDR3 length is 14 residues. The chain's CDR3 is CASSLYAGVHEQYF. The CDR3 DNA follows: TGTGCCAGCAGTTTATATGCGGGGGTTCACGAGCAGTACTTC.

V and J are TRBV5-4 and TRBJ2-7, with 9 bases aligning to TRBD1. The CDR3 is 14 amino acids. Germline V gives CDR1 SGHNT, CDR2 YYREEE (reference sequence). After removal of 1 base from V and 4 bases from J, the junction contained 3 bases not matched to a gene. Written as DNA, the CDR3 is TGTGCCAGCAGCTTGTCCGGACAGGGGTACGAGCAGTACTTC. Residues: CASSLSGQGYEQYF.

The gene calls are TRBV7-9 and TRBJ1-1; unclear D gene. Trimming removed 4 bases at V and 11 bases at J, with 11 bases between. The germline gives CDR1 SEHNR, CDR2 FQNEAQ (reference sequence). The CDR3 covers 11 residues. The CDR3 nucleotides read TGTGCCAGCAGCTCGGACCTGGGGGCTTTCTTT. This encodes CASSSDLGAFF.

In this sample, this clone turned up a few times. This chain uses TRBV27 with TRBJ2-3, with a possible D match to TRBD2 (6 bases). Germline values: CDR1 MNHEY, CDR2 SMNVEV (reference sequence). This CDR3 is 12 amino acids long. With 6 bases removed from V and 6 bases from J, the gap between germline ends came to 10 bases. The DNA of the CDR3 is TGTGCCAGCAGCCCGGAGGGGGATACGCAGTATTTT. Translation: CASSPEGDTQYF.

The chain combines TRBV27 with TRBJ2-1, with 8 bases fitting TRBD1. CDR3 length: 12 amino acids. Germline loops: CDR1 MNHEY, CDR2 SMNVEV (reference sequence). V gave up 2 bases and J gave up 9 bases; unmatched junction bases: 0. CDR3 sequence: CASSLGQGEQFF. As DNA, the CDR3 is TGTGCCAGCAGTTTAGGACAGGGTGAGCAGTTCTTC.

The rearrangement links TRBV29-1 to TRBJ1-5, with a possible D match to TRBD1 (6 bases). The CDR3 covers 17 residues. CDR1 and CDR2 (germline): SQVTM, ANQGSEA. V was clipped by 8 bases and J by 1 base, with 24 bases between them. The CDR3 DNA is TGCAGCCCACGAGGGGGTGTGAAGGGTGTAAGCAATCAGCCCCAGCATTTT. Protein sequence: CSPRGGVKGVSNQPQHF. The entire variable domain, with the rest obtained from reference TRBV29-1 and TRBJ1-5, is as follows: SAVISQKPSRDICQRGTSLTIQCQVDSQVTMMFWYRQQPGQSLTLIATANQGSEATYESGFVIDKFPISRPNLTFSTLTVSNMSPEDSSIYLCSPRGGVKGVSNQPQHFGDGTRLSIL.

The rearrangement joins TRBV28 to TRBJ2-7; D call uncertain. Germline CDR1 and CDR2: MDHEN and SYDVKM. V lost 5 bases to trimming and J lost 7 bases, with 15 bases between them. The CDR3 totals 13 residues. CDR3 amino acids: CASSKEGPREQYF. The CDR3 DNA reads as TGTGCCAGCAGTAAAGAAGGTCCGAGGGAGCAGTACTTC.

The rearrangement uses TRBV7-6 and TRBJ2-7, with D unresolved. The CDR3 is 12 amino acids. V was pared by 4 bases and J by 6 bases, with 10 bases between. CDR1 and CDR2 (germline): SGHVS, FNYEAQ. The CDR3 coding sequence is TGTGCCAGCAGCTCACCCTCAACCGAGCAGTACTTC. The encoded protein is CASSSPSTEQYF.

This clone was observed a handful of times. The chain combines TRBV5-1 with TRBJ2-1; D is uncertain. The CDR3 is 14 residues long. In germline, CDR1 is SGHRS, CDR2 YFSETQ. Trimming removed 0 bases at V and 10 bases at J, with 14 bases between. The CDR3 bases are TGCGCCAGCAGCTTGGGTGGCAGCTTACTAGAGCAGTTCTTC. The encoded protein is CASSLGGSLLEQFF.

This chain joins TRBV30 and TRBJ2-5; D is ambiguous. The CDR3 length is 13 residues. The germline CDR1 and CDR2 sequences are GTSNPN and SVGIG (reference sequence). V was clipped by 2 bases and J by 5 bases, with 12 bases between them. This CDR3 is CAWSLGIRETQYF. CDR3 DNA sequence: TGTGCCTGGAGTCTTGGGATCCGGGAGACCCAGTACTTC. The full variable domain, completed using reference TRBV30 and TRBJ2-5, is SQTIHQWPATLVQPVGSPLSLECTVEGTSNPNLYWYRQAAGRGLQLLFYSVGIGQISSEVPQNLSASRPQDRQFILSSKKLLLSDSGFYLCAWSLGIRETQYFGPGTRLLVL.

This clone was counted only a few times. This rearrangement joins TRBV29-1 to TRBJ2-7; no clear D gene. V lost 1 base to trimming and J lost 1 base, with 11 bases between them. CDR1 and CDR2 (germline): SQVTM, ANQGSEA. The CDR3 has 14 residues. CDR3: CSVEVPSQSYEQYF. In nucleotides, the CDR3 is TGCAGCGTTGAAGTCCCTAGTCAATCCTACGAGCAGTACTTC.

The V gene is TRBV27, the J gene TRBJ1-5, with D tentatively TRBD1 (5 bases). Germline assignment: CDR1 MNHEY and CDR2 SMNVEV (reference sequence). The CDR3 loop spans 13 amino acids. The V and J ends lost 3 bases and 5 bases respectively, with 8 bases between them. The CDR3 sequence is CASSFTGHQPQHF. DNA for the CDR3: TGTGCCAGCAGTTTCACAGGACATCAGCCCCAGCATTTT.

The chain joins TRBV5-6 to TRBJ1-2; 9 bases map to TRBD1. V lost 4 bases to trimming and J lost 1 base; unmatched junction nucleotides: 5. Germline CDR1 SGHDT, CDR2 YYEEEE. The CDR3 contains 15 residues. The CDR3 nucleotides read TGTGCCAGCAGCACCCGACAGGGGGTTAACTATGGCTACACCTTC. Its translation: CASSTRQGVNYGYTF. The whole variable domain, remainder taken from reference TRBV5-6 and TRBJ1-2, is DAGVTQSPTHLIKTRGQQVTLRCSPKSGHDTVSWYQQALGQGPQFIFQYYEEEERQRGNFPDRFSGHQFPNYSSELNVNALLLGDSALYLCASSTRQGVNYGYTFGSGTRLTVV.

V and J are TRBV5-1 and TRBJ2-1; TRBD1 matches at 9 bases. With 2 bases clipped from V and 8 bases from J, the junction kept 8 bases outside the gene matches. Germline V CDR1 and CDR2: SGHRS, YFSETQ. The CDR3 loop spans 15 amino acids. Here the CDR3 DNA reads TGCGCCAGCAGCTTCCGGGACAGGGTCTATGATGAGCAGTTCTTC. It specifies CASSFRDRVYDEQFF.

The chain links TRBV12-5 to TRBJ1-2; the D is unclear. The V end lost 9 bases, the J end lost 0 bases, and 11 bases lay between the germline ends. CDR1 and CDR2 (germline): LGHNT, FRNRAP. This CDR3 is built from 13 residues. CDR3 protein: CASRPGANYGYTF. CDR3 in DNA: TGTGCTAGCCGACCCGGAGCTAACTATGGCTACACCTTC.

The chain is built from TRBV5-6 and TRBJ1-5, with 9 bases aligning to TRBD1. CDR3 length equals 18 residues. With V trimmed by 5 bases and J by 2 bases, 14 bases remained unmatched. The germline CDR1 and CDR2 sequences are SGHDT and YYEEEE. The CDR3 nucleotides read TGTGCCAGCAGTTCCTCTGGACAGGGGATGATGGGCAATCAGCCCCAGCATTTT. It specifies CASSSSGQGMMGNQPQHF.

The chain couples TRBV6-1 to TRBJ2-1; 9 bases are shared with TRBD1. With V trimmed by 6 bases and J by 3 bases, 3 bases remained unmatched. The CDR3 spans 14 residues. Germline loops: CDR1 MNHNS, CDR2 SASEGT. The CDR3 DNA reads as TGTGCCAGCAGCCTGACAGGGGGCTACAATGAGCAGTTCTTC. Amino acid sequence: CASSLTGGYNEQFF.

The chain couples TRBV9 to TRBJ1-5; a weak D match, TRBD1 (6 bases). Germline lookup yields CDR1 SGDLS and CDR2 YYNGEE. V was pared by 1 base and J by 3 bases, with 20 bases between. The CDR3 contains 18 residues. CDR3 protein: CASSVYMGGFRVNQPQHF. In nucleotides, the CDR3 is TGTGCCAGCAGCGTATATATGGGGGGCTTTAGGGTCAATCAGCCCCAGCATTTT.

This clone was observed once. J is TRBJ2-2 and V is TRBV9; 7 nucleotides line up with TRBD1. Trimming took 2 bases from V and 3 from J; bases not matched to a gene: 7. CDR3 size: 16 residues. Germline V gives CDR1 SGDLS, CDR2 YYNGEE. The CDR3 bases are TGTGCCAGCAGCGTTCCAAAGACAGGGCACACCGGGGAGCTGTTTTTT. This gives the protein CASSVPKTGHTGELFF.

The J gene is TRBJ2-1, the V gene TRBV4-1; 12 nucleotides line up with TRBD2. CDR3 length equals 18 residues. The V gene end was trimmed by 4 bases and the J gene end by 9 bases; junction bases not matched to a gene: 16. Germline V lookup: CDR1 MGHRA, CDR2 YSYEKL. DNA of the CDR3: TGCGCCAGCAGCCCCACATTCCCCGGACTAGCGGGGAGTACTGAGCAGTTCTTC. It codes for CASSPTFPGLAGSTEQFF.

The chain has TRBV7-2 and TRBJ1-1; tentative D call: TRBD1 (5 bases). V was clipped by 5 bases and J by 11 bases, with 15 bases between them. Per germline, CDR1 SGHTA and CDR2 FQGNSA. The length of the CDR3 is 12 residues. CDR3 sequence (DNA): TGTGCCAGCAGCCTTGAGGTGGGGGGTGCTTTCTTT. Translating it yields CASSLEVGGAFF.

This clone was found a few times. A far larger clone is one base from this, pointing to a likely read error. This chain uses TRBV4-2 with TRBJ2-5; D unclear. CDR1 and CDR2 from the germline V gene are LGHNA and YNFKEQ. V was shortened by 1 base and J by 2 bases, with 5 bases between the two germline ends. The CDR3 runs to 13 residues. The DNA of the CDR3 is TGTGCCAGCAGCCAAGGCGGACAAGAGACCCAGTACTTC. Translated: CASSQGGQETQYF.

CDR3 sequence reads: CASSPDRAQNYGYTF. The CDR3 DNA sequence: TGTGCCAGCAGTCCAGACAGGGCCCAAAACTATGGCTACACCTTC. The chain recombines TRBV25-1 with TRBJ1-2, with 7 bases that match TRBD1. Germline CDR1 and CDR2: MGHDK and SYGVNS. The CDR3 loop spans 15 amino acids. The ends lost 5 bases at V and 2 bases at J; junction bases unmatched: 8.

V gene TRBV27 combines with J gene TRBJ2-7, with D uncertain. This CDR3 comprises 15 residues. The germline gives CDR1 MNHEY, CDR2 SMNVEV (reference sequence). V was shortened by 6 bases and J by 1 base, with 16 bases between the two germline ends. The CDR3, as DNA: TGTGCCAGCAGCCAACACTACGGGCCGTCCTACGAGCAGTACTTC. Its translation: CASSQHYGPSYEQYF.

The V and J genes are TRBV27 and TRBJ2-1; 11 bases match TRBD2. The germline gives CDR1 MNHEY, CDR2 SMNVEV (reference sequence). The trim removed 5 bases at V and 9 bases at J, leaving 12 bases unmatched. This CDR3 contains 16 residues. This chain's CDR3 is CASSAGTSGWFTEQFF. DNA of the CDR3: TGTGCCAGCAGTGCCGGGACTAGCGGATGGTTTACTGAGCAGTTCTTC.

The chain recombines TRBV20-1 with TRBJ2-5, with D possibly being TRBD1 (6 bases). Germline V CDR1 and CDR2: DFQATT, SNEGSKA (reference sequence). The CDR3 consists of 10 residues. Trimming removed 5 bases at V and 7 bases at J, with 8 bases between. CDR3 in DNA: TGCAGTGCTGGGGGCGGGACCCAGTACTTC. Protein: CSAGGGTQYF.

The chain is built from TRBV4-1 and TRBJ2-1; TRBD2 might be the D (5 bases). Trimming stripped 3 bases from V and 4 bases from J, with 13 bases between. Germline V CDR1 and CDR2: MGHRA, YSYEKL. The CDR3 is 15 amino acids. In nucleotides, the CDR3 is TGCGCCAGCAGCCAGTATAGCGCGGAATACAATGAGCAGTTCTTC. This codes for CASSQYSAEYNEQFF.

The chain has TRBV4-1 and TRBJ1-6; D uncertain. Looked up from germline, CDR1 is MGHRA and CDR2 is YSYEKL. Trimming removed 0 bases from V and 0 bases from J, with 9 bases in between. The CDR3 has 17 residues. CDR3 in amino acids: CASSQDGLSSYNSPLHF. Here the CDR3 DNA reads TGCGCCAGCAGCCAAGATGGGCTGAGCTCCTATAATTCACCCCTCCACTTT.

The CDR3 sequence is CASSQPGEGYTF. CDR3 nucleotide sequence: TGTGCCAGCAGCCAGCCAGGGGAGGGCTACACCTTC. This chain links TRBV14 with TRBJ1-2; D possibly corresponds to TRBD1 (6 bases). CDR1 is SGHDN, CDR2 FVKESK, per germline. With 3 bases removed from V and 8 bases from J, the gap between germline ends came to 10 bases. This CDR3 spans 12 amino acids.

The rearrangement joins TRBV7-9 to TRBJ2-7; D might be TRBD2 (5 bases). Trimming removed 5 bases at V and 1 base at J, with 18 bases between. This CDR3 spans 16 amino acids. Per the germline V gene, CDR1 is SEHNR and CDR2 is FQNEAQ (reference sequence). The CDR3 region is CASSPGGGGGSYEQYF. The CDR3 DNA reads as TGTGCCAGCAGCCCTGGCGGAGGCGGTGGGTCCTACGAGCAGTACTTC. Filled out from reference TRBV7-9 and TRBJ2-7, the complete variable domain reads DTGVSQNPRHKITKRGQNVTFRCDPISEHNRLYWYRQTLGQGPEFLTYFQNEAQLEKSRLLSDRFSAERPKGSFSTLEIQRTEQGDSAMYLCASSPGGGGGSYEQYFGPGTRLTVT.